The clone carrying this T cell receptor beta chain was observed many times. This entry is derived from a study of T cells in Graves' hyperthyroidism and ophthalmopathy. A Clinical Activity Score of at least 3, a NOSPECS grade of at least 4 and a duration under 3 months were recorded in the ophthalmopathy patients. There are 14 residues in the CDR3. The germline V gene has CDR1 KGHSH and CDR2 LQKENI. The V gene lost 0 bases and the J gene lost 4 bases, with 9 bases spanning the gap. Amplification targeted TCR beta CDR3 regions from RNA transcripts. In the first-round RT-PCR of the TCR CDR3, the HTBI primer set was used. TCRdb used MiXCR to reprocess the multiplex PCR reads, holding one entry per CDR3 protein. The table records roughly 280,000 distinct CDR3 sequences, roughly 22% of them present only once.

This TCR came from a man in his thirties or forties with Graves' ophthalmopathy. Sequencing input: blood. The J gene is TRBJ1-1, the V gene TRBV18; D uncertain. This CDR3 reads CASSPPLRTTEAFF. In DNA form, the CDR3 reads TGTGCCAGCTCACCACCGCTCCGGACCACTGAAGCTTTCTTT.